This T cell receptor beta chain appears in the sequencing data of a study of OX40 agonist ivuxolimab in advanced cancers. Study at large: Patients took ivuxolimab, an agonistic anti-OX40 (CD134) antibody.

Study-level points and caveats: Expanded peripheral T-cell antigen specificity went undetermined.

A word on this clone: The target antigen is unknown.

CDR1 is SGHTA, CDR2 FQGNSA, per germline. This CDR3 is 17 amino acids long. Trimming stripped 1 base from V and 5 bases from J, with 18 bases between. The method was immunoSEQ multiplex PCR; TCRdb's version includes in-frame clones alone and lacks a portion of them. The data contain some 72,000 clones, approximately 90% of them seen just once; the ten biggest clones take up about 0.54%. Systemic immunosuppression or a history of autoimmune disease excluded patients. Here the sequenced sample was CD4+ or CD8+ T cells sorted from blood, taken in a trial of the OX40 agonist ivuxolimab. This receptor was obtained from an adult with an advanced solid tumor such as melanoma, head and neck, liver or kidney cancer. The V call is TRBV7-2, the J call TRBJ1-3; tentatively, D is TRBD1 (5 bases). The CDR3: CASSLEVGRMVRNTIYF. CDR3 nucleotide sequence: TGTGCCAGCAGCTTAGAGGTGGGGCGCATGGTTAGAAACACCATATATTTT. The full variable domain, with the rest looked up from reference TRBV7-2 and TRBJ1-3, is GAGVSQSPSNKVTEKGKDVELRCDPISGHTALYWYRQSLGQGLEFLIYFQGNSAPDKSGLPSDRFSAERTGGSVSTLTIQRTQQEDSAVYLCASSLEVGRMVRNTIYFGEGSWLTVV.